The present entry profiles one TCR beta chain with its context. This entry is derived from a study of control samples from healthy donors and cancer patients. Some clones are missing from TCRdb's copy, which holds only in-frame ones; the method was immunoSEQ multiplex PCR. The sample has over 150,000 clones, roughly 94% seen once. Germline V gene lookup returns CDR1 MDHEN and CDR2 SYDVKM. Trimming removed 2 bases from V and 0 bases from J, with 8 bases in between. The length of the CDR3 is 15 residues. The chain is built from TRBV28 and TRBJ1-3; the D is unclear. The receptor was isolated from a woman aged 18-30 years in good health. Sequencing input: blood. CDR3 protein: CASSLKASSGNTIYF. CDR3 bases: TGTGCCAGCAGTTTAAAGGCGAGCTCTGGAAACACCATATATTTT.